Listed here are 28 T cell receptor beta chains from one sample, sequenced in a study of CD8 T cells in ankylosing spondylitis. From the 5' RACE reads, TCRdb called clonotypes with MiXCR, one entry per CDR3 protein. The data show around 250,000 distinct CDR3 sequences, with around 11% seen just once and less than 7% held by the top ten. The source material was blood, either unsorted or a sorted T cell fraction (not recorded which). The receptors were gathered from a male donor with ankylosing spondylitis or in good health (not recorded which).

Many counts were recorded for this clonotype. CDR3 bases: TGTGCCAGCAGCCTTGGGTTGACGAACACTGAAGCTTTCTTT. This translates into CASSLGLTNTEAFF. This rearrangement joins TRBV3-1 to TRBJ1-1; D uncertain. V was cut by 4 bases and J by 1 base, with 10 bases left in between. The CDR3 length is 14 residues. Germline CDR1 LGHDT, CDR2 YNNKEL (reference sequence).

There are many counts of this clonotype. V gene TRBV5-6 combines with J gene TRBJ2-1; TRBD2 might be the D (5 bases). The CDR3 totals 15 residues. Germline V gene lookup returns CDR1 SGHDT and CDR2 YYEEEE. V was clipped by 5 bases and J by 3 bases, with 15 bases between them. The DNA for the CDR3 is TGTGCCAGCAGAATTTTGACGGAGGACTACAATGAGCAGTTCTTC. Translating gives CASRILTEDYNEQFF.

A word on this clonotype: A read error is possible here, since a much larger clone lies one base away. The chain links TRBV7-9 to TRBJ1-1; D gene unclear. Between the trimmed V and J ends, which lost 1 base and 1 base, there was a span of 7 bases. CDR1 and CDR2 (germline): SEHNR, FQNEAQ (reference sequence). This CDR3 has 14 residues. CDR3 DNA: TGTGCCAGCAGCTTAGAGGACGGGAACACTGAAGCTTTCTTT. This encodes CASSLEDGNTEAFF.

This clonotype was detected ten times or more. The chain employs TRBV27 and TRBJ1-1; D not resolved. The CDR3 length is 14 residues. Germline V lookup: CDR1 MNHEY, CDR2 SMNVEV (reference sequence). Between the trimmed V and J ends, which lost 4 bases and 3 bases, there was a span of 12 bases. Here the CDR3 DNA reads TGTGCCAGCAGTTCTTATAGTTGGGACACTGAAGCTTTCTTT. This gives the protein CASSSYSWDTEAFF.

This clonotype has just a few counts. The chain carries TRBV24-1 and TRBJ2-3, with TRBD2 as a possible D gene (5 bases). The CDR3 runs to 13 residues. The germline gives CDR1 KGHDR, CDR2 SFDVKD. Trimming took 4 bases from V and 3 from J, leaving 7 bases between them. The CDR3 is CATSDSGTDTQYF. The CDR3 DNA follows: TGTGCCACCAGTGACTCGGGAACAGATACGCAGTATTTT.

In this sample, this clonotype turned up many times. The chain joins TRBV5-1 to TRBJ2-3, with D perhaps matching TRBD1 (6 bases). The CDR3 is 14 amino acids. The V gene lost 5 bases and the J gene lost 2 bases, with 12 bases spanning the gap. Germline lookup yields CDR1 SGHRS and CDR2 YFSETQ. The CDR3 loop is CASSYGQTTDTQYF. Here the CDR3 DNA reads TGCGCCAGCAGTTACGGACAGACCACAGATACGCAGTATTTT. Based on the CDR3 plus reference TRBV5-1 and TRBJ2-3, the full variable domain is KAGVTQTPRYLIKTRGQQVTLSCSPISGHRSVSWYQQTPGQGLQFLFEYFSETQRNKGNFPGRFSGRQFSNSRSEMNVSTLELGDSALYLCASSYGQTTDTQYFGPGTRLTVL.

This clonotype was picked up a small number of times. This rearrangement joins TRBV28 to TRBJ2-7; 8 bases map to TRBD2. CDR1 is MDHEN and CDR2 is SYDVKM in the germline V gene. J lost 0 bases, V lost 3 bases, and 4 bases had no gene match. The CDR3 totals 15 residues. CDR3: CASSFGRGVSYEQYF. CDR3 DNA: TGTGCCAGCAGTTTTGGGCGGGGGGTCTCCTACGAGCAGTACTTC.

This clonotype was detected many times. The rearrangement links TRBV5-1 to TRBJ2-7; no reliable D call. V dropped 0 bases and J dropped 2 bases, with 9 bases sitting between them. This CDR3 has 14 amino acids. Per germline, CDR1 SGHRS and CDR2 YFSETQ. The CDR3 DNA sequence: TGCGCCAGCAGCTTGGGGGGAAGGGCCTACGAGCAGTACTTC. It is translated as CASSLGGRAYEQYF.

This clonotype was observed at least ten times. This chain uses TRBV4-2 with TRBJ2-2; 13 bases are a match to TRBD2. Germline lookup yields CDR1 LGHNA and CDR2 YNFKEQ. Losses at the gene ends were 4 bases for V and 4 bases for J; bases not matched to a gene: 3. CDR3 length equals 16 residues. This CDR3 is CASSRTSGGGTGELFF. The CDR3 DNA reads TGTGCCAGCAGCCGGACTAGCGGGGGAGGCACCGGGGAGCTGTTTTTT.

The chain couples TRBV2 to TRBJ2-1, with 9 bases matching TRBD1. Germline CDR1 is SNHLY and CDR2 is FYNNEI. The CDR3 consists of 14 residues. V lost 9 bases and J lost 6; bases outside the gene matches: 9. CDR3 amino acids: CASKTGGHSNEQFF. The DNA of the CDR3 is TGTGCCAGTAAGACAGGGGGTCACTCCAATGAGCAGTTCTTC.

In this sample, this clonotype turned up many times. The chain has TRBV5-1 and TRBJ2-4, with D maybe TRBD1 (6 bases). V shed 2 bases and J shed 2 bases, with 14 bases lying between them. Germline CDR1 reads SGHRS; CDR2 reads YFSETQ. The CDR3 sequence is 16 residues long. CDR3 sequence: CASSFRTGWTKNIQYF. CDR3 bases: TGCGCCAGCAGCTTTCGCACAGGGTGGACCAAAAACATTCAGTACTTC. Full variable domain (remainder filled in from reference TRBV5-1 and TRBJ2-4): KAGVTQTPRYLIKTRGQQVTLSCSPISGHRSVSWYQQTPGQGLQFLFEYFSETQRNKGNFPGRFSGRQFSNSRSEMNVSTLELGDSALYLCASSFRTGWTKNIQYFGAGTRLSVL.

The rearrangement uses TRBV20-1 and TRBJ1-2, with TRBD1 identical over 7 bases. J lost 4 bases, V lost 1 base, and 6 bases had no gene match. The CDR3 contains 14 residues. The germline V gene has CDR1 DFQATT and CDR2 SNEGSKA (reference sequence). Here the CDR3 reads CSARAGAGGYGYTF. The CDR3 nucleotides are TGCAGTGCTAGAGCAGGGGCAGGGGGCTATGGCTACACCTTC.

This clonotype turned up a few times. V gene TRBV20-1 combines with J gene TRBJ2-3; no reliable D call. CDR3 length: 15 residues. V was shortened by 7 bases and J by 0 bases, with 17 bases between the two germline ends. Germline lookup yields CDR1 DFQATT and CDR2 SNEGSKA (reference sequence). Here the CDR3 DNA reads TGCAGTGTTATTACCCCCCGCAGAAGCACAGATACGCAGTATTTT. The encoded protein is CSVITPRRSTDTQYF.

This clonotype was observed at least ten times. The chain employs TRBV6-6 and TRBJ2-5; D call uncertain. Trimming cost V 5 bases and J 4 bases, with 5 bases left between them. Germline CDR1 reads MNHNY; CDR2 reads SVGAGI (reference sequence). There are 11 residues in the CDR3. CDR3 nucleotides: TGTGCCAGCAGTCAGCGAGAGACCCAGTACTTC. Amino acid sequence: CASSQRETQYF.

This clonotype was picked up many times. The chain is built from TRBV20-1 and TRBJ2-5; D is uncertain. There are 10 residues in the CDR3. The germline CDR1 and CDR2 sequences are DFQATT and SNEGSKA (reference sequence). Trimming stripped 3 bases from V and 3 bases from J, with 2 bases between. CDR3 nucleotide sequence: TGCAGTGCTAGTGAAGAGACCCAGTACTTC. It codes for CSASEETQYF.

This clonotype was observed many times. The chain has TRBV5-1 and TRBJ2-1; 7 bases fit TRBD1. The CDR3 spans 15 residues. With 4 bases clipped from V and 6 bases from J, the junction kept 10 bases outside the gene matches. Germline V lookup: CDR1 SGHRS, CDR2 YFSETQ. CDR3 loop: CASSLRGRAVNEQFF. The CDR3 DNA is TGCGCCAGCAGCCTGAGGGGGCGGGCTGTCAATGAGCAGTTCTTC.

This clonotype has just a few counts. The V gene is TRBV2, the J gene TRBJ2-3; 9 nucleotides match TRBD2. With 4 bases clipped from V and 3 bases from J, the junction kept 14 bases outside the gene matches. The length of the CDR3 is 18 residues. Germline values: CDR1 SNHLY, CDR2 FYNNEI. The CDR3 DNA reads as TGTGCCAGCAGTGGTATGGCGGCGGGAGGGCCGGGGACAGATACGCAGTATTTT. Its translation: CASSGMAAGGPGTDTQYF.

A few counts support this clonotype. The chain employs TRBV11-3 and TRBJ1-4, with 9 bases matching TRBD1. V shed 0 bases and J 13 bases; nucleotides not matched to a gene: 9. CDR1 and CDR2 from the germline V gene are SGHNT and YENEEA. This CDR3 comprises 15 residues. The CDR3 reads CASSLEGTGIFGLFF. DNA of the CDR3: TGTGCCAGCAGCTTAGAAGGGACAGGGATCTTTGGACTGTTTTTT.

This clonotype showed up many times. CDR3 coding DNA: TGTGCCAGCAGTTTAACTTCAGGGGCAGTTGAGACCCAGTACTTC. Its protein product is CASSLTSGAVETQYF. V is TRBV12-3 or TRBV12-4 and J is TRBJ2-5; perhaps TRBD1 as D (6 bases). Trimming removed 2 bases at V and 5 bases at J, with 15 bases between. The CDR3 loop spans 15 amino acids.

This clonotype was recorded many times. The chain uses TRBV6-1 and TRBJ2-3, with unresolved D. CDR1 and CDR2 (germline): MNHNS, SASEGT. V was cut by 4 bases and J by 6 bases, with 14 bases left in between. This CDR3 is 14 amino acids long. The CDR3 DNA reads as TGTGCCAGCAGTGTTCTCGGCGTAGAGGATACGCAGTATTTT. This gives the protein CASSVLGVEDTQYF.

The genes are TRBV2 and TRBJ2-1, with 7 positions matching TRBD1. Germline values: CDR1 SNHLY, CDR2 FYNNEI. V gave up 10 bases and J gave up 15 bases; unmatched junction bases: 12. The CDR3 loop spans 11 amino acids. CDR3 sequence (DNA): TGTGCCACCCTGGAAGGGGGCAAATCGTTCTTC. Translation gives CATLEGGKSFF.

This clonotype was counted at least ten times. The chain recombines TRBV7-8 with TRBJ1-1; no clear D gene. The V and J ends lost 1 base and 8 bases respectively, with 14 bases between them. Germline CDR1 is SGHVS and CDR2 is FQNEAQ. The CDR3 is made up of 14 amino acids. CDR3 region: CASSLVRSGREAFF. CDR3 in DNA: TGTGCCAGCAGCTTAGTTAGGTCGGGCAGGGAAGCTTTCTTT.

The chain couples TRBV12-3 or TRBV12-4 to TRBJ2-1, with TRBD2 identical over 7 bases. The V gene end was trimmed by 5 bases and the J gene end by 4 bases; junction bases not matched to a gene: 11. The CDR3 is made up of 16 amino acids. The chain's CDR3 is CASSLRSGGFYNEQFF. CDR3 nucleotides: TGTGCCAGCAGTCTCCGGTCGGGAGGCTTTTACAATGAGCAGTTCTTC.

At least ten counts were recorded for this clonotype. The V gene is TRBV5-1, the J gene TRBJ2-3, with 7 bases that match TRBD2. Germline V gene lookup returns CDR1 SGHRS and CDR2 YFSETQ. J gave up 2 bases and V 3 bases, and 3 bases lay outside the gene matches. The CDR3 consists of 14 residues. CDR3 bases: TGCGCCAGCAGCTCGGCGGGAGACACAGATACGCAGTATTTT. Translated, it gives CASSSAGDTDTQYF.

This clonotype came up many times. The V gene is TRBV7-2, the J gene TRBJ2-3, with no clear D. Trimming cost V 3 bases and J 6 bases, with 13 bases left between them. The germline V gene has CDR1 SGHTA and CDR2 FQGNSA. CDR3 length equals 14 residues. The CDR3 DNA is TGTGCCAGCAGCTTCAGGCGGTCGTCGGATACGCAGTATTTT. Residues: CASSFRRSSDTQYF.

This chain links TRBV7-7 with TRBJ1-1, with 7 bases identical to TRBD1. From germline, CDR1 is SSHAT and CDR2 FNYEAQ (reference sequence). This CDR3 comprises 18 residues. Trimming cost V 3 bases and J 4 bases; bases outside gene matches: 17. This CDR3 reads CASSLALGGPGWSTEAFF. The DNA for the CDR3 is TGTGCCAGCAGCTTGGCCCTAGGGGGCCCAGGGTGGAGCACTGAAGCTTTCTTT.

This clonotype showed up many times. The gene calls are TRBV6-6 and TRBJ1-5; the D gene is possibly TRBD1 (5 bases). Trimming left V 7 bases short and J 4 bases short, with 8 bases between. Germline loops: CDR1 MNHNY, CDR2 SVGAGI (reference sequence). The CDR3 is 12 amino acids. This chain's CDR3 is CASKTANQPQHF. The CDR3 nucleotides read TGTGCCAGCAAGACAGCGAATCAGCCCCAGCATTTT.

This clonotype has a count of ten or more. This chain links TRBV4-1 with TRBJ1-2, with D perhaps TRBD1 (6 bases). The ends were cut back, 4 bases at V and 3 bases at J, with 15 bases in the middle. The CDR3 totals 15 residues. Germline CDR1 is MGHRA and CDR2 is YSYEKL. The CDR3 spells CASSPTTGIHYGYTF. The CDR3 bases are TGCGCCAGCAGCCCAACGACAGGAATCCACTATGGCTACACCTTC.